Below are 11 T cell receptor beta chains sequenced from a single sample in a study of blood T cell repertoires in COVID-19. Repertoires were generated with immunoSEQ multiplex PCR, while TCRdb's copy carries only in-frame clones and drops some. In the table there are 150,000 to 200,000 clones, 88% of which are singletons. The sample consisted of peripheral blood. The source of these receptors is a human donor in a cohort sampled during active COVID-19.

V and J are TRBV4-1 and TRBJ2-6, with 9 positions matching TRBD1. CDR3 length: 17 residues. Germline V gene lookup returns CDR1 MGHRA and CDR2 YSYEKL. The trim removed 4 bases at V and 0 bases at J, leaving 4 bases unmatched. The DNA of the CDR3 is TGCGCCAGCAGCCCGGACAGGGGCTCCTCTGGGGCCAACGTCCTGACTTTC. Its translation: CASSPDRGSSGANVLTF.

The chain couples TRBV28 to TRBJ2-2; 7 nucleotides align to TRBD1. Germline CDR1 and CDR2: MDHEN and SYDVKM. The V gene end was trimmed by 4 bases and the J gene end by 4 bases; junction bases not matched to a gene: 6. CDR3 length: 15 residues. CDR3: CASSSTGFLTGELFF. CDR3 bases: TGTGCCAGCAGTTCGACAGGGTTTCTCACCGGGGAGCTGTTTTTT.

The rearrangement joins TRBV7-2 to TRBJ2-7; 9 bases are shared with TRBD2. J was trimmed by 6 bases and V by 6 bases; bases with no gene match: 6. Germline values: CDR1 SGHTA, CDR2 FQGNSA. CDR3 length: 13 amino acids. The CDR3 nucleotides read TGTGCCAGCAGTAGCTGGCGGGAGGGCGAGCAGTACTTC. Protein: CASSSWREGEQYF.

The count of this clone is one. This chain links TRBV7-2 with TRBJ1-4; TRBD1 agrees at 7 bases. Germline assignment: CDR1 SGHTA and CDR2 FQGNSA. The CDR3 is 16 residues long. After removal of 3 bases from V and 7 bases from J, the junction contained 11 bases not matched to a gene. The CDR3 DNA is TGTGCCAGCAGCTTTGGCTCGACAGGGATTTTTGAAAAACTGTTTTTT. This encodes CASSFGSTGIFEKLFF.

This clone was seen once. The rearrangement uses TRBV7-4 and TRBJ1-4; D is perhaps TRBD1 (5 bases). The CDR3 is 15 amino acids. V gave up 5 bases and J gave up 6 bases, with 16 bases separating them. CDR1 is SGHVT, CDR2 SQSDAQ, per germline. Here the CDR3 DNA reads TGTGCCAGCAGCCAGACTCAGGGTATTGATGAAAAACTGTTTTTT. It specifies CASSQTQGIDEKLFF. The full variable domain, with the rest looked up from reference TRBV7-4 and TRBJ1-4, is GAGVSQSPRYKVAKRGRDVALRCDSISGHVTLYWYRQTLGQGSEVLTYSQSDAQRDKSGRPSGRFSAERPERSVSTLKIQRTEQGDSAVYLCASSQTQGIDEKLFFGSGTQLSVL.

This clone was detected once. The chain couples TRBV19 to TRBJ2-7, with 10 nucleotides matching TRBD1. Losses at the gene ends were 5 bases for V and 1 base for J; bases not matched to a gene: 8. This CDR3 has 16 amino acids. CDR1 and CDR2 (germline): LNHDA, SQIVND (reference sequence). For the CDR3, the DNA is TGTGCCAGTAGTTCCCCCCGGGACAGGGGATCCTACGAGCAGTACTTC. Its protein product is CASSSPRDRGSYEQYF.

Notes on this clone: Relative to the germline gene, one junction end is altered; a read error may explain this. CDR3 nucleotides: TGCGCCCGCAGCTTGGGGGGACTAGCGGGGGCGAGGAATGAGCAGTTCTTC. This sequence encodes CARSLGGLAGARNEQFF. The chain has TRBV5-1 and TRBJ2-1; TRBD2 matches at 14 bases. The CDR3 is 17 amino acids. Germline V gene data show CDR1 as SGHRS and CDR2 as YFSETQ.

The CDR3 spells CASSWGGGTDTQYF. The CDR3 region has the DNA TGTGCCAGCAGCTGGGGGGGCGGCACAGATACGCAGTATTTT. J is TRBJ2-3 and V is TRBV2, with a tentative D call TRBD2 (7 bases). Germline CDR1 reads SNHLY; CDR2 reads FYNNEI. CDR3 length equals 14 residues. V was pared by 6 bases and J by 1 base, with 11 bases between. Full variable domain (rest looked up from reference TRBV2 and TRBJ2-3): EPEVTQTPSHQVTQMGQEVILRCVPISNHLYFYWYRQILGQKVEFLVSFYNNEISEKSEIFDDQFSVERPDGSNFTLKIRSTKLEDSAMYFCASSWGGGTDTQYFGPGTRLTVL.

The chain carries TRBV7-9 and TRBJ1-2; D is unclear. Trimming took 1 base from V and 6 from J, leaving 9 bases between them. CDR1 SEHNR and CDR2 FQNEAQ come from the germline V gene (reference sequence). CDR3 size: 13 residues. The CDR3 sequence is CASSLDRGDGYTF. The DNA of the CDR3 is TGTGCCAGCAGCTTAGACCGCGGAGATGGCTACACCTTC.

The chain couples TRBV19 to TRBJ2-1; 15 bases are shared with TRBD2. The CDR3 runs 18 residues. Looked up from germline, CDR1 is LNHDA and CDR2 is SQIVND (reference sequence). J lost 8 bases, V lost 3 bases, and 11 bases had no gene match. CDR3 amino acids: CASSMWRTGTSGRYEQFF. The DNA of the CDR3 is TGTGCCAGTAGTATGTGGAGAACGGGGACTAGCGGGAGGTATGAGCAGTTCTTC.

This chain connects TRBV4-2 to TRBJ2-1; tentative D call: TRBD1 (5 bases). Germline values: CDR1 LGHNA, CDR2 YNFKEQ. This CDR3 spans 13 amino acids. Trimming shortened V by 4 bases and J by 3 bases, and 7 bases separated the two germline ends. The CDR3 reads CASSPDIYNEQFF. CDR3 DNA sequence: TGTGCCAGCAGCCCGGACATCTACAATGAGCAGTTCTTC.